This is a list of T cell receptor beta chains from one sample in a study of identical twins. TCRdb passed the 5' RACE reads through MiXCR, listing each CDR3 protein once. The repertoire holds hundreds of thousands of distinct CDR3 sequences, with 5.5% to 6.5% as singletons. Sample: naive T cells sorted from blood. These receptors came from a man in his late teens or twenties in good health. CDR3s include the opening cysteine and the closing phenylalanine or tryptophan. Part of the rows lack a size; the others show once, few, many or a class for expanded clones.

clone_size j_call v_call cdr3_aa
few TRBJ2-7 TRBV27 CASSLEGLPGEQYF
few TRBJ2-7 TRBV20-1 CSARGTYSSYEQYF
. TRBJ1-4 TRBV5-8 CASSLLGANEKLFF
many TRBJ2-1 TRBV29-1 CSWRLDSYNEQFF
many TRBJ1-5 TRBV12-3/TRBV12-4 CASSFEAEPQHF
many TRBJ1-5 TRBV4-3 CASSPGTGRNQPQHF
many TRBJ2-3 TRBV5-1 CASSFWDSDTQYF
many TRBJ2-5 TRBV10-3 CAIGTSGKETQYF
. TRBJ1-5 TRBV20-1 CSVGTLHNQPQHF
many TRBJ1-2 TRBV12-3/TRBV12-4 CASSPDSSANYGYTF
few TRBJ2-1 TRBV5-5 CANPIAGEEDEQFF
many TRBJ2-1 TRBV10-3 CAISPSSGSYNEQFF
. TRBJ1-2 TRBV11-2 CASSSMDRGAGYTF
. TRBJ2-7 TRBV29-1 CSVRDVYEQYF
many TRBJ2-4 TRBV12-3/TRBV12-4 CASSNLDIQYF
. TRBJ1-4 TRBV28 CASSSPTGIHEKLFF
. TRBJ2-4 TRBV7-9 CASSPVSGNIQYF
few TRBJ2-1 TRBV29-1 CSVGFRTNEQFF
few TRBJ2-1 TRBV30 CAWSVYEQFF
. TRBJ2-5 TRBV6-1 CASVLETQYF
few TRBJ1-4 TRBV7-9 CASSQWGDRDEKLFF
many TRBJ1-5 TRBV7-8 CASSLKGADNQPQHF
. TRBJ2-5 TRBV29-1 CSLTEGHQETQYF
few TRBJ2-2 TRBV5-1 CASSLAAGFANTGELFF
many TRBJ1-6 TRBV12-3/TRBV12-4 CASSRQGPLSSYNSPLHF
once TRBJ2-5 TRBV18 CASSPIRTSANQETQYF
. TRBJ2-1 TRBV5-1 CASSTTGEVGNEQFF
few TRBJ1-2 TRBV10-3 CAAVSGDVNYGYTF
few TRBJ2-1 TRBV20-1 CSASRGSKPRGYNEQFF
many TRBJ2-1 TRBV10-3 CAISGTGAHGGNEQFF
many TRBJ1-5 TRBV30 CAWSGGNNQPQHF
. TRBJ2-3 TRBV11-2 CASSLGTSGSPDTQYF
many TRBJ2-5 TRBV4-2 CASSQVGVQETQYF
many TRBJ2-3 TRBV6-1 CASSPVGGPSADTQYF
many TRBJ1-2 TRBV12-3/TRBV12-4 CASTPDRAYGYTF
few TRBJ1-5 TRBV12-3/TRBV12-4 CASSLIGELQHF
few TRBJ2-5 TRBV7-2 CASSFGRRNVHQETQYF
many TRBJ1-5 TRBV18 CASSPAAASNQPQHF
many TRBJ2-4 TRBV20-1 CSAPGQGSSKNIQYF
many TRBJ2-1 TRBV11-2 CASSESPLSSYNEQFF
. TRBJ2-1 TRBV5-4 CASSTRTTSGRVHEQFF
few TRBJ2-3 TRBV19 CATRTGADTQYF
. TRBJ2-1 TRBV11-1 CASDQGTGGRNEQFF
. TRBJ2-1 TRBV18 CASSGPGQDNEQFF
. TRBJ2-1 TRBV14 CASSQDRLGQGARNEQFF
few TRBJ1-5 TRBV4-2 CASSQGVANQPQHF
many TRBJ2-7 TRBV4-3 CASSQEAGGGSMYEQYF
few TRBJ2-3 TRBV19 CASSIARGGITDTQYF
few TRBJ2-6 TRBV12-3/TRBV12-4 CASRSTTSGANVLTF